These 27 T cell receptor beta chains were all obtained from the same sample, sequenced in a study of T-cell reconstitution after alpha-beta-depleted transplantation in children. As it was prepared, the TCRbeta library received unique molecular identifiers. A single record per CDR3 protein comes from TCRdb applying MiXCR to the PCR reads. In the table there are about 610,000 distinct CDR3 sequences, over 9.5% of which are singletons. The input for sequencing was PBMCs from the stem cell graft donor, taken from the stem cell graft. These receptors came from a human donor who donated a stem cell graft to a child with acute myeloid leukemia.

Many counts were recorded for this clonotype. The chain links TRBV28 to TRBJ1-1; D is possibly TRBD1 (5 bases). Deletions cut 8 bases from V and 0 bases from J, with 13 bases between. The CDR3 length is 14 residues. Germline CDR1 reads MDHEN; CDR2 reads SYDVKM. CDR3 protein: CASGHGALNTEAFF. The CDR3 DNA reads as TGTGCCAGCGGTCACGGGGCTCTGAACACTGAAGCTTTCTTT.

This clonotype was observed a handful of times. The chain combines TRBV2 with TRBJ2-2, with D possibly being TRBD1 (6 bases). Germline V gene lookup returns CDR1 SNHLY and CDR2 FYNNEI. V was clipped by 11 bases and J by 1 base, with 14 bases between them. The CDR3 sequence is 14 residues long. CDR3 amino acids: CACLIQGNTGELFF. The CDR3 DNA reads as TGTGCCTGCCTGATACAGGGGAACACCGGGGAGCTGTTTTTT.

The V and J genes are TRBV9 and TRBJ2-5, with D hard to call. The CDR3 totals 14 residues. Germline CDR1 is SGDLS and CDR2 is YYNGEE. Trimming shortened V by 3 bases and J by 5 bases, and 14 bases separated the two germline ends. The CDR3 DNA follows: TGTGCCAGCAGCGGCCCCCAAGGGTTGGAGACCCAGTACTTC. Its protein product is CASSGPQGLETQYF. The full variable domain, in which reference TRBV9 and TRBJ2-5 provide the parts outside the CDR3, is DSGVTQTPKHLITATGQRVTLRCSPRSGDLSVYWYQQSLDQGLQFLIQYYNGEERAKGNILERFSAQQFPDLHSELNLSSLELGDSALYFCASSGPQGLETQYFGPGTRLLVL.

This clonotype was seen only a few times. As DNA, the CDR3 is TGCAGTGCTAGCTCAACGGCCCAAACTGTCGGGGATACGCAGTATTTT. This translates into CSASSTAQTVGDTQYF. The chain employs TRBV20-1 and TRBJ2-3, with D hard to call. CDR1 DFQATT and CDR2 SNEGSKA come from the germline V gene (reference sequence). Between the trimmed V and J ends, which lost 3 bases and 6 bases, there was a span of 22 bases. The CDR3 covers 16 residues.

Ten or more counts support this clonotype. The CDR3: CASRGLAGENEQFF. DNA of the CDR3: TGTGCCAGCAGAGGACTAGCGGGAGAAAATGAGCAGTTCTTC. The V and J genes are TRBV12-3 or TRBV12-4 and TRBJ2-1; TRBD2 aligns across 13 bases. V dropped 6 bases and J dropped 7; count of bases not matched to a gene: 3. This CDR3 has 14 residues.

In the case of this clonotype: A single base separates this from a much larger clone, so it may be a read error. The CDR3 nucleotides are TGTGCCAGCAGCTTAGACAGGGGGGACTATGGCTACACCTTC. This sequence encodes CASSLDRGDYGYTF. V gene TRBV7-2 combines with J gene TRBJ1-2, with TRBD1 matching 8 bases. The V segment lost 1 base and the J segment 3 bases; nucleotides outside the gene matches: 1. This CDR3 has 14 amino acids. Germline assignment: CDR1 SGHTA and CDR2 FQGNSA.

The chain recombines TRBV7-9 with TRBJ1-5; no definite D call. V was clipped by 1 base and J by 7 bases, with 17 bases between them. This CDR3 is 16 amino acids long. Germline-derived CDR1 and CDR2 are SEHNR and FQNEAQ (reference sequence). CDR3 sequence reads: CASSLGAGEGGQPQHF. The CDR3, as DNA: TGTGCCAGCAGCTTAGGGGCAGGAGAAGGAGGACAGCCCCAGCATTTT.

The chain links TRBV5-1 to TRBJ2-3, with 12 bases identical to TRBD2. The germline CDR1 and CDR2 sequences are SGHRS and YFSETQ. The trim removed 0 bases at V and 5 bases at J, leaving 10 bases unmatched. The CDR3 runs 18 residues. Here the CDR3 reads CASSLARTSGEVGDTQYF. CDR3 in DNA: TGCGCCAGCAGCTTGGCCCGGACTAGCGGGGAGGTAGGAGATACGCAGTATTTT.

This clonotype was counted only a few times. This chain uses TRBV5-1 with TRBJ1-1, with D unresolved. V was trimmed by 6 bases and J by 8 bases, leaving 17 bases between them. This CDR3 is 13 amino acids long. Germline CDR1 SGHRS, CDR2 YFSETQ. The CDR3 region has the DNA TGCGCCAGCACCCTTTCGACGGGAAGAGAAGCTTTCTTT. It encodes CASTLSTGREAFF.

This clonotype was recorded a few times. V gene TRBV14 combines with J gene TRBJ2-3, with D uncertain. This CDR3 has 15 residues. The V end was cut by 0 bases, the J end by 6 bases, with 13 bases between. Germline assignment: CDR1 SGHDN and CDR2 FVKESK. CDR3 loop: CASSQEFPNGDTQYF. For the CDR3, the DNA is TGTGCCAGCAGCCAAGAGTTCCCCAACGGGGATACGCAGTATTTT. Looking up the rest from reference TRBV14 and TRBJ2-3 gives the full variable domain: EAGVTQFPSHSVIEKGQTVTLRCDPISGHDNLYWYRRVMGKEIKFLLHFVKESKQDESGMPNNRFLAERTGGTYSTLKVQPAELEDSGVYFCASSQEFPNGDTQYFGPGTRLTVL.

This clonotype came up many times. This chain links TRBV29-1 with TRBJ2-7, with a tentative D call TRBD1 (7 bases). Germline values: CDR1 SQVTM, CDR2 ANQGSEA. V was cut by 5 bases and J by 3 bases, with 14 bases left in between. The CDR3 consists of 13 residues. As DNA, the CDR3 is TGCAGCGTTACGGGGGACAGAGGCTACGAGCAGTACTTC. It encodes CSVTGDRGYEQYF.

This chain joins TRBV20-1 and TRBJ2-3, with TRBD2 identical over 7 bases. The length of the CDR3 is 15 residues. Germline V gene sequence: CDR1 DFQATT, CDR2 SNEGSKA (reference sequence). J was trimmed by 5 bases and V by 3 bases; bases with no gene match: 11. The CDR3, as DNA: TGCAGTGCTAGCCCGACTGGCGGGAGAGGAGATACGCAGTATTTT. Protein sequence: CSASPTGGRGDTQYF.

As regards this clonotype: A much bigger clone sits one base away, suggesting this may be a read error. It is likely a read error, because the conserved phenylalanine at the end of the CDR3 is missing. The CDR3: CASSEDSLKGQYL. The CDR3 region has the DNA TGTGCCAGCAGTGAAGACAGTCTGAAGGGGCAGTACCTC. The chain links TRBV2 to TRBJ2-7; D is undetermined. V lost 1 base to trimming and J lost 9 bases, with 13 bases between them. CDR1 and CDR2 from the germline V gene are SNHLY and FYNNEI. This CDR3 is built from 13 residues.

The sample holds a few counts of this clonotype. J is TRBJ2-3 and V is TRBV30; TRBD2 might be the D (5 bases). The germline CDR1 and CDR2 sequences are GTSNPN and SVGIG (reference sequence). V dropped 4 bases and J dropped 0 bases, with 11 bases sitting between them. This CDR3 has 14 amino acids. Written as DNA, the CDR3 is TGTGCCTGGACCCATGGGAGTAGCACAGATACGCAGTATTTT. Translation: CAWTHGSSTDTQYF. The full variable domain, rest sourced from reference TRBV30 and TRBJ2-3, is SQTIHQWPATLVQPVGSPLSLECTVEGTSNPNLYWYRQAAGRGLQLLFYSVGIGQISSEVPQNLSASRPQDRQFILSSKKLLLSDSGFYLCAWTHGSSTDTQYFGPGTRLTVL.

The chain uses TRBV29-1 and TRBJ2-1; possibly TRBD2 for D (6 bases). CDR1 and CDR2 from the germline V gene are SQVTM and ANQGSEA. Trimming removed 1 base from V and 0 bases from J, with 16 bases in between. The CDR3 sequence is 17 residues long. As DNA, the CDR3 is TGCAGCGTTGAAGGAGGACTATCCTTGAGCTCCTACAATGAGCAGTTCTTC. Translated: CSVEGGLSLSSYNEQFF.

This clonotype has more than one count but fewer than ten. V is TRBV5-6 and J is TRBJ2-7; 7 nucleotides align to TRBD1. V trimming: 5 bases; J trimming: 5 bases; junction bases outside the gene matches: 7. This CDR3 region has 13 residues. Germline V CDR1 and CDR2: SGHDT, YYEEEE. The CDR3 DNA is TGTGCCAGCAGACGGAGGACAGGCGACGAGCAGTACTTC. It yields the protein CASRRRTGDEQYF. Filled out from reference TRBV5-6 and TRBJ2-7, the complete variable domain reads DAGVTQSPTHLIKTRGQQVTLRCSPKSGHDTVSWYQQALGQGPQFIFQYYEEEERQRGNFPDRFSGHQFPNYSSELNVNALLLGDSALYLCASRRRTGDEQYFGPGTRLTVT.

This clonotype has at least ten counts. J is TRBJ2-1 and V is TRBV12-3 or TRBV12-4; 9 bases agree with TRBD2. This CDR3 has 16 residues. Losses at the gene ends were 5 bases for V and 6 bases for J; bases not matched to a gene: 11. The CDR3: CASSPSGAGGGNEQFF. CDR3 DNA sequence: TGTGCCAGCAGTCCATCCGGAGCGGGAGGAGGCAATGAGCAGTTCTTC.

In its sample, this clonotype was seen a few times. V and J are TRBV18 and TRBJ2-1; D call uncertain. Germline V gene lookup returns CDR1 KGHSH and CDR2 LQKENI. CDR3 length equals 16 residues. V lost 3 bases and J lost 2, with 14 bases in between. CDR3 bases: TGTGCCAGCTCACCGAATTGGACGGCTCCCTACAATGAGCAGTTCTTC. Translating it yields CASSPNWTAPYNEQFF.

This chain uses TRBV20-1 with TRBJ2-7; D possibly matches TRBD1 or TRBD2 (5 bases each). The germline gives CDR1 DFQATT, CDR2 SNEGSKA (reference sequence). The CDR3 is 14 amino acids. The V end was cut by 1 base, the J end by 0 bases, with 10 bases between. CDR3 in amino acids: CSARVPGLSYEQYF. CDR3 sequence (DNA): TGCAGTGCTAGAGTACCGGGGCTCTCCTACGAGCAGTACTTC.

This clonotype was observed a handful of times. J is TRBJ2-5 and V is TRBV3-1, with 12 bases aligning to TRBD2. Germline CDR1 and CDR2: LGHDT and YNNKEL (reference sequence). Germline trimming cut 4 bases from V and 1 base from J; bases unmatched to any gene: 4. This CDR3 is 16 amino acids long. CDR3 in DNA: TGTGCCAGCAGCCTTCGGACTAGCGGGGTCCAAGAGACCCAGTACTTC. It codes for CASSLRTSGVQETQYF.

There are many counts of this clonotype. This rearrangement joins TRBV5-1 to TRBJ2-7; the D is unclear. The V gene's germline CDR1 is SGHRS and CDR2 YFSETQ. The CDR3 totals 12 residues. The ends were cut back, 8 bases at V and 1 base at J, with 10 bases in the middle. The CDR3 bases are TGCGCCAGTTCTATGGATTCCTACGAGCAGTACTTC. It encodes CASSMDSYEQYF.

This sequence joins TRBV7-9 and TRBJ2-1; 8 bases are a match to TRBD1. The CDR3 extends over 15 amino acids. Per the germline V gene, CDR1 is SEHNR and CDR2 is FQNEAQ (reference sequence). Losses at the gene ends were 1 base for V and 7 bases for J; bases not matched to a gene: 6. The CDR3 coding sequence is TGTGCCAGCAGCTTAGTAGGACAGGGAAGGAATGAGCAGTTCTTC. As protein: CASSLVGQGRNEQFF.

In its sample, this clonotype was seen many times. The chain employs TRBV6-1 and TRBJ2-1; TRBD2 agrees at 10 bases. The ends lost 8 bases at V and 9 bases at J; junction bases unmatched: 10. Per germline, CDR1 MNHNS and CDR2 SASEGT. This CDR3 is built from 14 residues. CDR3 region: CASSQAGGPTEQFF. Written as DNA, the CDR3 is TGTGCCAGCTCCCAAGCGGGAGGGCCTACTGAGCAGTTCTTC.

As DNA, the CDR3 is TGTGCCAGCTCACCAGATAGGACATCCCGACAGCAGTACTTC. The encoded protein is CASSPDRTSRQQYF. The chain combines TRBV18 with TRBJ2-7; D may be TRBD1 (5 bases). The length of the CDR3 is 14 residues. The germline V and J ends were trimmed by 2 bases and 8 bases, with 16 bases remaining between them. Germline V gives CDR1 KGHSH, CDR2 LQKENI.

This chain connects TRBV20-1 to TRBJ2-4; D uncertain. The CDR3 totals 13 residues. Trimming removed 4 bases from V and 0 bases from J, with 7 bases in between. Germline loops: CDR1 DFQATT, CDR2 SNEGSKA (reference sequence). In DNA, the CDR3 is TGCAGTGCTACTCAGATAGCCAAAAACATTCAGTACTTC. This codes for CSATQIAKNIQYF.

The rearrangement uses TRBV29-1 and TRBJ1-1; D is uncertain. This CDR3 is 12 amino acids long. Germline V gene data show CDR1 as SQVTM and CDR2 as ANQGSEA. Trimming cost V 5 bases and J 5 bases, with 12 bases left between them. In DNA form, the CDR3 reads TGCAGCGTTCAGCCCCAGGCGACTGAAGCTTTCTTT. It codes for CSVQPQATEAFF.

The chain has TRBV11-1 and TRBJ2-2; D is unresolved. V lost 5 bases and J lost 0, with 19 bases in between. The CDR3 consists of 18 residues. Per the germline V gene, CDR1 is SGHAT and CDR2 is FQDESV (reference sequence). The CDR3 DNA reads TGTGCCAGCAGCATCCGCGAGGTTTTACTGGCGAACACCGGGGAGCTGTTTTTT. The encoded protein is CASSIREVLLANTGELFF.